This is a list of T cell receptor beta chains from one sample in a study of CD8 T cells in ankylosing spondylitis. One entry per CDR3 protein results from TCRdb running MiXCR on the 5' RACE reads. The repertoire holds just over 300,000 distinct CDR3 sequences, with 20% as singletons. The specimen was blood, either unsorted or a sorted T cell fraction (not recorded which). These receptors were taken from a female donor with ankylosing spondylitis or in good health (not recorded which). The CDR3 runs from the conserved cysteine through the conserved F or W. Each record gives: clone size, D gene, J gene, V gene, CDR3 DNA, CDR3 protein. D genes are given only for firm matches. Clone sizes are given selectively: once, few, many, or a class where the clone is expanded.

>few|TRBD2|TRBJ2-2|TRBV12-3/TRBV12-4
TGTGCCAGCAGTCCCCCCGCGGGAGGCACCGGGGAGCTGTTTTTT
CASSPPAGGTGELFF
>few|.|TRBJ2-5|TRBV7-2
TGTGCCAGCAGCCGACGAGCGGCAGAGCGAGAGACCCAGTACTTC
CASSRRAAERETQYF
>.|.|TRBJ1-4|TRBV7-2
TGTGCCAGCAGCTTACAAGCAGGGGTCGGGGAAAAACTGTTTTTT
CASSLQAGVGEKLFF
>.|.|TRBJ2-3|TRBV10-3
TGTGCCATCCGCAGGGGGGTGACAGATACGCAGTATTTT
CAIRRGVTDTQYF
>many|.|TRBJ2-6|TRBV12-3/TRBV12-4
TGTGCCAGCAGTTTATCAACTGGGGCCAACGTCCTGACTTTC
CASSLSTGANVLTF
>.|TRBD1|TRBJ2-6|TRBV2
TGTGCCAGCAGTGACCGGGACAGGGGGCGCACTGGGGCCAACGTCCTGACTTTC
CASSDRDRGRTGANVLTF
>.|TRBD1|TRBJ2-7|TRBV7-6
TGTGCCAGCAGCTTAGCCGGGACAGGCGTGGGTGAGCAGTACTTC
CASSLAGTGVGEQYF
>.|.|TRBJ2-5|TRBV6-2/TRBV6-3
TGTGCCAGCAGCGGGGCGGCGGAGACCCAGTACTTC
CASSGAAETQYF
>few|.|TRBJ2-1|TRBV12-3/TRBV12-4
TGTGCCAGCAGTTTTACCAATGAGCAGTTCTTC
CASSFTNEQFF
>.|.|TRBJ2-4|TRBV20-1
TGCAGTGCTCCGGACCTAGCCAAAAACATTCAGTACTTC
CSAPDLAKNIQYF
>.|.|TRBJ1-2|TRBV6-2/TRBV6-3
TGTGCCAGCAGTTACTTTGGCAGTAACTATGGCTACACCTTC
CASSYFGSNYGYTF
>few|TRBD2|TRBJ2-7|TRBV7-2
TGTGCCAGCAGTCGGGAACTAGCGGGAGGTGAGGGGGAGCAGTACTTC
CASSRELAGGEGEQYF
>.|.|TRBJ1-1|TRBV6-5
TGTGCCAGCAGTTACTCCGGCTGGGGGAACACTGAAGCTTTCTTT
CASSYSGWGNTEAFF
>few|.|TRBJ2-7|TRBV28
TGTGCCAGCAGTTTAGGGTTGGGGCAGCAGTACTTC
CASSLGLGQQYF
>.|.|TRBJ2-3|TRBV6-1
TGTGCCAGCAGTGATGCTAGGGGGGGAAGCACAGATACGCAGTATTTT
CASSDARGGSTDTQYF